This T cell receptor beta chain was observed in a study of control samples from healthy donors and cancer patients. Profiling relied on immunoSEQ multiplex PCR, and the TCRdb table lists in-frame clones only, not all of them. The sample contains about 120,000 clones, 90% of which appear only once. This clone turned up a few times. This clonotype was obtained from a man aged 35 to 55 in good health. The sequencing sample was made of blood.

This chain's CDR3 is CASSLAGVETQYF. The DNA for the CDR3 is TGTGCCAGCAGTTTAGCCGGGGTGGAGACCCAGTACTTC. This rearrangement joins TRBV12-3 or TRBV12-4 to TRBJ2-5; a possible D gene is TRBD2 (5 bases). The CDR3 has 13 residues. The V end lost 0 bases, the J end lost 5 bases, and 7 bases lay between the germline ends.